There are many counts of the clone carrying this TCR beta chain. This sample was included in a study of early T cells in non-severe SARS-CoV-2 infection. TCRdb ran MiXCR on the 5' RACE reads and lists one entry per CDR3 protein. The repertoire includes roughly 20,000 distinct CDR3 sequences, around 5.1% of them detected once, and over 5% sits in the top ten. The material sequenced was whole blood. This TCR came from an adult who was a healthcare worker with PCR-confirmed SARS-CoV-2 infection or an uninfected control (not recorded which).

CDR3 loop: CASTLGTSPRTDTQYF. The CDR3 bases are TGTGCCAGCACCCTCGGGACTAGCCCACGCACAGATACGCAGTATTTT. The genes are TRBV12-3 or TRBV12-4 and TRBJ2-3; 9 positions match TRBD2. Losses at the gene ends were 7 bases for V and 1 base for J; bases not matched to a gene: 9. The CDR3 covers 16 residues.